The 23 T cell receptor beta chains listed next were all sequenced from one sample in a study of T cell responses to AZD1222 COVID-19 vaccine. Assay used: immunoSEQ multiplex PCR; TCRdb lists only in-frame clones, some missing. Counted here are about 120,000 clones, 70% to 90% occurring once; the ten biggest clones make up approximately 3.4%. The sample was peripheral blood, taken 28 days after the second AZD1222 dose. These receptors were collected from an adult who received the AZD1222 COVID-19 vaccine.

The chain joins TRBV9 to TRBJ2-1; 9 nucleotides align to TRBD2. J lost 10 bases, V lost 2 bases, and 13 bases had no gene match. The CDR3 consists of 16 residues. CDR1 is SGDLS and CDR2 is YYNGEE in the germline V gene. The CDR3 region is CASSVAGGRLEGEQFF. The DNA for the CDR3 is TGTGCCAGCAGCGTGGCGGGAGGGAGACTAGAGGGCGAGCAGTTCTTC.

The CDR3 here is CASSISRASYEQYF. In DNA, the CDR3 is TGTGCCAGTAGTATTAGCAGGGCGAGCTACGAGCAGTACTTC. The rearrangement links TRBV19 to TRBJ2-7; possibly TRBD1 for D (5 bases). The germline CDR1 and CDR2 sequences are LNHDA and SQIVND (reference sequence). CDR3 size: 14 residues. V lost 3 bases, J lost 3 bases, and 12 bases lay in between.

The chain combines TRBV19 with TRBJ2-5; 7 bases are shared with TRBD1. The CDR3 is made up of 15 amino acids. V shed 5 bases, J shed 2 bases, and the junction held 8 bases outside the gene matches. Germline V gives CDR1 LNHDA, CDR2 SQIVND (reference sequence). The chain's CDR3 is CASSFQGVGQETQYF. DNA for the CDR3: TGTGCCAGTAGTTTCCAGGGGGTAGGGCAAGAGACCCAGTACTTC.

This rearrangement joins TRBV19 to TRBJ2-1; no definite D call. Germline V gives CDR1 LNHDA, CDR2 SQIVND (reference sequence). V shed 1 base and J shed 6 bases, with 10 bases lying between them. This CDR3 spans 14 amino acids. CDR3 residues: CASSIVAAFNEQFF. The CDR3 DNA is TGTGCCAGTAGTATAGTAGCCGCCTTCAATGAGCAGTTCTTC.

CDR3 DNA: TGTGCCAGCAGTCGAACGACAGGGGGGGGCGGCTACACCTTC. Amino acids: CASSRTTGGGGYTF. The chain is built from TRBV27 and TRBJ1-2, with 9 positions matching TRBD1. In germline, CDR1 is MNHEY, CDR2 SMNVEV (reference sequence). The CDR3 is made up of 14 amino acids. The V gene end was trimmed by 5 bases and the J gene end by 8 bases; junction bases not matched to a gene: 9.

The chain uses TRBV28 and TRBJ1-4; D ambiguous. Germline V CDR1 and CDR2: MDHEN, SYDVKM. The CDR3 is 15 residues long. V lost 10 bases to trimming and J lost 0 bases, with 15 bases between them. The CDR3 DNA is TGTGCCATCAGCAGTTTGGGTGCAACTAATGAAAAACTGTTTTTT. Translating gives CAISSLGATNEKLFF.

V is TRBV10-3 and J is TRBJ1-1, with TRBD1 as a possible D gene (5 bases). Deletions cut 4 bases from V and 4 bases from J, with 16 bases between. CDR1 and CDR2 (germline): ENHRY, SYGVKD. This CDR3 is built from 15 residues. CDR3 sequence: CAISGTGTGVTEAFF. The CDR3 coding sequence is TGTGCCATCAGTGGAACCGGGACTGGGGTCACTGAAGCTTTCTTT.

Worth noting for this clone: The same CDR3 also results from other DNA sequences found in this sample. The chain links TRBV9 to TRBJ1-4; unclear D gene. Germline CDR1 and CDR2: SGDLS and YYNGEE. Trimming shortened V by 3 bases and J by 6 bases, and 9 bases separated the two germline ends. This CDR3 comprises 13 residues. For the CDR3, the DNA is TGTGCCAGCAGCGGAGGCTCCGATGAAAAACTGTTTTTT. Amino acids: CASSGGSDEKLFF.

The chain combines TRBV18 with TRBJ1-1, with D unresolved. V lost 9 bases, J lost 3 bases, and 17 bases lay in between. Germline V lookup: CDR1 KGHSH, CDR2 LQKENI. This CDR3 contains 14 residues. CDR3 in DNA: TGTGCCAGTACCCGGGATCATTTGGACACTGAAGCTTTCTTT. Its protein is CASTRDHLDTEAFF.

This clone was seen once. The gene calls are TRBV6-5 and TRBJ2-1, with 12 bases lining up with TRBD2. The CDR3 contains 15 residues. V dropped 7 bases and J dropped 4; count of bases not matched to a gene: 5. Germline V gene data show CDR1 as MNHEY and CDR2 as SVGAGI. CDR3 sequence (DNA): TGTGCCAGCACCTTCCTAGCGGGGGGGTACAATGAGCAGTTCTTC. Its translation: CASTFLAGGYNEQFF.

The gene calls are TRBV14 and TRBJ1-1, with TRBD1 matching 7 bases. Trimming cost V 4 bases and J 1 base; bases outside gene matches: 6. The CDR3 has 15 amino acids. Germline V gene sequence: CDR1 SGHDN, CDR2 FVKESK. This CDR3 is CASSRDRVGNTEAFF. The CDR3 DNA reads TGTGCCAGCAGCCGCGACAGGGTGGGGAACACTGAAGCTTTCTTT.

This clone was seen just once. The chain links TRBV19 to TRBJ1-2; D not resolved. CDR3 length: 13 residues. Germline CDR1 LNHDA, CDR2 SQIVND (reference sequence). The V gene lost 3 bases and the J gene lost 4 bases, with 9 bases spanning the gap. Here the CDR3 DNA reads TGTGCCAGTAGTATCGGCGGCTCCTATGGCTACACCTTC. Translation gives CASSIGGSYGYTF.

The chain employs TRBV5-6 and TRBJ2-1; perhaps D is TRBD1 or TRBD2 (6 bases each). CDR3 size: 14 residues. The V gene lost 5 bases and the J gene lost 4 bases, with 13 bases spanning the gap. CDR1 and CDR2 from the germline V gene are SGHDT and YYEEEE. CDR3 DNA sequence: TGTGCCAGCAGGGAGGGCAGGGGTTACAATGAGCAGTTCTTC. Protein product: CASREGRGYNEQFF. Supplemented by reference TRBV5-6 and TRBJ2-1, the full variable domain reads DAGVTQSPTHLIKTRGQQVTLRCSPKSGHDTVSWYQQALGQGPQFIFQYYEEEERQRGNFPDRFSGHQFPNYSSELNVNALLLGDSALYLCASREGRGYNEQFFGPGTRLTVL.

This chain connects TRBV6-1 to TRBJ1-2; TRBD1 is a possible D gene (6 bases). This CDR3 contains 16 residues. V lost 6 bases and J 2 bases, leaving 19 bases between the germline ends. CDR1 MNHNS and CDR2 SASEGT come from the germline V gene. This CDR3 is CASRESGGGVNYGYTF. The CDR3 coding sequence is TGTGCCAGCAGGGAAAGTGGCGGGGGCGTGAACTATGGCTACACCTTC.

The chain is built from TRBV27 and TRBJ1-3; D gene unclear. Looked up from germline, CDR1 is MNHEY and CDR2 is SMNVEV (reference sequence). The CDR3 runs 19 residues. V dropped 1 base and J dropped 3 bases, with 22 bases sitting between them. CDR3 amino acids: CASSLFGPTAPGVGNTIYF. CDR3 in DNA: TGTGCCAGCAGTTTATTTGGACCTACGGCGCCGGGAGTTGGAAACACCATATATTTT.

The chain uses TRBV15 and TRBJ2-1; a possible D gene is TRBD1 (6 bases). This CDR3 has 15 residues. V lost 6 bases to trimming and J lost 4 bases, with 16 bases between them. Germline CDR1 is LNHNV and CDR2 is YYDKDF (reference sequence). The CDR3 loop is CATREGVESYNEQFF. As DNA, the CDR3 is TGTGCCACCAGAGAGGGGGTAGAGTCGTACAATGAGCAGTTCTTC.

This chain uses TRBV7-3 with TRBJ2-3; 9 nucleotides align to TRBD2. J lost 1 base, V lost 5 bases, and 7 bases had no gene match. The germline CDR1 and CDR2 sequences are SGHTA and FQGTGA. CDR3 length equals 16 residues. The CDR3 spells CASSRYRTSGTDTQYF. CDR3 DNA: TGTGCCAGCAGCCGATATAGGACTAGCGGCACAGATACGCAGTATTTT.

J is TRBJ2-5 and V is TRBV7-3, with 11 bases aligning to TRBD2. CDR3 length equals 14 residues. V was clipped by 5 bases and J by 5 bases; unmatched bases: 4. The V gene's germline CDR1 is SGHTA and CDR2 FQGTGA. The CDR3, as DNA: TGTGCCAGCAGCCCCACTAGCGGGAGTGAGACCCAGTACTTC. Translation: CASSPTSGSETQYF.

The chain combines TRBV7-9 with TRBJ1-1; D unclear. The CDR3 covers 14 residues. Trimming stripped 3 bases from V and 3 bases from J, with 11 bases between. From germline, CDR1 is SEHNR and CDR2 FQNEAQ (reference sequence). The CDR3 DNA follows: TGTGCCAGCAGCTTTCAATATCGGGACACTGAAGCTTTCTTT. Amino acids: CASSFQYRDTEAFF.

The gene calls are TRBV28 and TRBJ1-1, with unresolved D. This CDR3 contains 10 residues. With 8 bases removed from V and 3 bases from J, the gap between germline ends came to 4 bases. Germline V gene sequence: CDR1 MDHEN, CDR2 SYDVKM. As DNA, the CDR3 is TGTGCCAGCCACCACACTGAAGCTTTCTTT. Translating gives CASHHTEAFF.

V usage is TRBV19 and J usage is TRBJ1-6; D gene unclear. Germline CDR1 is LNHDA and CDR2 is SQIVND (reference sequence). Trimming removed 6 bases from V and 5 bases from J, with 11 bases in between. This CDR3 contains 14 residues. The CDR3 nucleotides read TGTGCCAGTAGCATCGGCTTTAATAATTCACCCCTCCACTTT. Translating it yields CASSIGFNNSPLHF.

The gene calls are TRBV10-3 and TRBJ2-7, with 9 bases aligning to TRBD1. Trimming cost V 10 bases and J 2 bases; bases outside gene matches: 9. The germline CDR1 and CDR2 sequences are ENHRY and SYGVKD. The CDR3 loop spans 14 amino acids. The CDR3 loop is CASWGQGGTYEQYF. The CDR3 DNA reads as TGTGCCAGCTGGGGACAGGGTGGAACCTACGAGCAGTACTTC.

V gene TRBV7-9 combines with J gene TRBJ2-2; 10 nucleotides align to TRBD1. The junction had 5 bases not matched to a gene; V was cut back by 5 bases and J by 5 bases. CDR3 length equals 15 residues. Germline CDR1 is SEHNR and CDR2 is FQNEAQ (reference sequence). This CDR3 is CASSIGQGGTGELFF. In DNA, the CDR3 is TGTGCCAGCAGCATCGGACAGGGGGGGACCGGGGAGCTGTTTTTT.